This TCR beta chain was retrieved from a study of post-analysis software for immune sequencing data. Unique-molecular-identifier-tagged TCR beta cDNA libraries were used. TCRdb re-called the PCR reads with MiXCR, one entry per CDR3 protein. The sample records 750,000 to 950,000 distinct CDR3 sequences, roughly 50% being singletons. Whole-study results and caveats: People with multiple sclerosis had a significantly lower normalized Chao1 diversity than controls did. Five TRBV segments, including TRBV5-6, TRBV5-1 and TRBV20-1, were more frequent in patients than controls. Samples from one preparation batch, clustered by F measure, grouped strongly together.

CDR1 ENHRY and CDR2 SYGVKD come from the germline V gene. V gave up 3 bases and J gave up 7 bases; unmatched junction bases: 6. The CDR3 has 15 residues. In this sample, this clonotype turned up a few times. Its matching antigen is unknown. Sequencing was done on a sample of blood. The V and J genes are TRBV10-3 and TRBJ1-2; 12 nucleotides align to TRBD1. This clonotype was obtained from a girl aged 5 to 17 with multiple sclerosis. CDR3 amino acids: CAISEAGTGGFGYTF. The CDR3 nucleotides read TGTGCCATCAGTGAAGCCGGGACAGGGGGCTTTGGCTACACCTTC.